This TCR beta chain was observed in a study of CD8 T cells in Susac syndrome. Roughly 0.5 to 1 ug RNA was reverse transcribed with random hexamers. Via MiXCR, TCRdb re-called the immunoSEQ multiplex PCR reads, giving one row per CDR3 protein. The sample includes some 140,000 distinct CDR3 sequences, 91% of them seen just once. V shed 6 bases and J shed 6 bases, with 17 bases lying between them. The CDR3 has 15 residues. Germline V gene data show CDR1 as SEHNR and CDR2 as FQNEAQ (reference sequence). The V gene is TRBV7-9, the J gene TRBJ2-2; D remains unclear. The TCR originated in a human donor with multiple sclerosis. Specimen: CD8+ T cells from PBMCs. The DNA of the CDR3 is TGTGCCAGCAGTTCCCCGGAGCACCCAGCCGGGGAGCTGTTTTTT. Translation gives CASSSPEHPAGELFF.